The 10 T cell receptor beta chains listed next were all sequenced from one sample in a study of radiation and T cells in renal cell carcinoma. Here immunoSEQ multiplex PCR was the method, and the copy in TCRdb shows in-frame clones only, minus some. The repertoire holds around 16,000 clones, with around 60% as singletons. Treatment of the sample: treatment-naive control, cytoreductive nephrectomy. The sample consisted of tumor tissue, taken from a patient whose treatment was nephrectomy without radiotherapy. Receptors originate from a man aged 50-59 years with renal cell carcinoma.

V is TRBV5-1 and J is TRBJ2-5; 10 bases are a match to TRBD2. CDR1 and CDR2 (germline): SGHRS, YFSETQ. V dropped 4 bases and J dropped 5; count of bases not matched to a gene: 5. The CDR3 totals 14 residues. The CDR3 loop reads CASSGSGRVETQYF. The CDR3, as DNA: TGCGCCAGCAGCGGAAGCGGGAGGGTTGAGACCCAGTACTTC.

This clone is deemed medium-sized. This chain connects TRBV9 to TRBJ2-5; D unclear. Germline V gene lookup returns CDR1 SGDLS and CDR2 YYNGEE. The CDR3 is 11 amino acids. V lost 3 bases to trimming and J lost 5 bases, with 5 bases between them. The CDR3 nucleotides read TGTGCCAGCAGCGCCGGGGAGACCCAGTACTTC. It encodes CASSAGETQYF.

This clone occurred a few times. This chain connects TRBV4-1 to TRBJ2-7; D possibly corresponds to TRBD1 (5 bases). V lost 3 bases, J lost 2 bases, and 11 bases lay in between. This CDR3 has 14 residues. CDR1 MGHRA and CDR2 YSYEKL come from the germline V gene. CDR3 loop: CASSQDIGAYEQYF. The DNA for the CDR3 is TGCGCCAGCAGCCAGGACATTGGGGCCTACGAGCAGTACTTC.

The chain couples TRBV5-1 to TRBJ2-7; TRBD1 is a possible D gene (5 bases). This CDR3 has 13 residues. The V end was cut by 0 bases, the J end by 6 bases, with 10 bases between. Germline V gives CDR1 SGHRS, CDR2 YFSETQ. CDR3 protein: CASSLDRLGEQYF. The DNA of the CDR3 is TGCGCCAGCAGCTTGGACAGGTTAGGCGAGCAGTACTTC.

The chain combines TRBV5-5 with TRBJ2-1; D remains ambiguous. Per germline, CDR1 SGHKS and CDR2 YYEKEE (reference sequence). The V gene lost 3 bases and the J gene lost 10 bases, with 14 bases spanning the gap. This CDR3 is built from 13 residues. For the CDR3, the DNA is TGTGCCAGCAGCTCGTACTTAGACGGAGAGCAGTTCTTC. Protein: CASSSYLDGEQFF.

The chain recombines TRBV5-4 with TRBJ2-1; TRBD2 aligns across 10 bases. Germline assignment: CDR1 SGHNT and CDR2 YYREEE (reference sequence). CDR3 length equals 15 residues. Trimming took 1 base from V and 8 from J; bases not matched to a gene: 6. CDR3 sequence: CASSLLAGGKYEQFF. CDR3 sequence (DNA): TGTGCCAGCAGCTTGTTAGCGGGAGGAAAGTATGAGCAGTTCTTC.

On this clone: Other DNA sequences of this sample code for an identical CDR3. V and J are TRBV6-5 and TRBJ1-6, with D perhaps TRBD1 (6 bases). Trimming stripped 6 bases from V and 10 bases from J, with 10 bases between. Per germline, CDR1 MNHEY and CDR2 SVGAGI. The CDR3 contains 12 residues. The CDR3 region has the DNA TGTGCCAGCAGACAGGGATCCTCACCCCTCCACTTT. Protein sequence: CASRQGSSPLHF.

This chain uses TRBV5-6 with TRBJ2-3; a weak D match, TRBD2 (6 bases). This CDR3 has 16 amino acids. The germline CDR1 and CDR2 sequences are SGHDT and YYEEEE. The V end was cut by 0 bases, the J end by 2 bases, with 13 bases between. The CDR3 sequence is CASSLAGDGITDTQYF. The CDR3 nucleotides read TGTGCCAGCAGCTTGGCGGGGGATGGTATCACAGATACGCAGTATTTT.

V gene TRBV5-4 combines with J gene TRBJ2-1; D remains ambiguous. Germline values: CDR1 SGHNT, CDR2 YYREEE (reference sequence). The CDR3 has 15 amino acids. The germline V and J ends were trimmed by 2 bases and 2 bases, with 11 bases remaining between them. The DNA of the CDR3 is TGTGCCAGCAGCTTCGGCGGAAACGCCTACAATGAGCAGTTCTTC. Its translation: CASSFGGNAYNEQFF.

In regard to this clone: A much larger clone lies a single base off, so this may be a read error. V gene TRBV27 combines with J gene TRBJ2-1; D remains ambiguous. V was trimmed by 3 bases and J by 7 bases, leaving 4 bases between them. The CDR3 is made up of 11 amino acids. The germline V gene encodes CDR1 MNHEY and CDR2 SMNVEV (reference sequence). The CDR3 protein is CASSFGNEQFF. CDR3 bases: TGTGCCAGCAGTTTTGGGAATGAGCAGTTCTTC.